Below, 19 T cell receptor beta chains from the same sample are listed, as sequenced in a study of shared clonotypes between healthy human individuals. Only in-frame clones appear in the TCRdb table, and some are missing; sequencing was by immunoSEQ multiplex PCR. The sample carries 1,400,000 or so clones, approximately 98.5% recorded once. Sequences were obtained from naive CD4+ T cells sorted from blood. Subset defined: CD45RA+ positively selected. Source of these receptors: a man between 25 and 39 years old in good health.

The V and J genes are TRBV29-1 and TRBJ1-1; 8 bases agree with TRBD1. V gave up 3 bases and J gave up 11 bases; unmatched junction bases: 8. The germline gives CDR1 SQVTM, CDR2 ANQGSEA. The CDR3 has 12 residues. The chain's CDR3 is CSVEIDRGRAFF. The CDR3 bases are TGCAGCGTTGAGATAGACAGGGGCCGCGCTTTCTTT.

The J gene is TRBJ2-7, the V gene TRBV7-2; D perhaps matches TRBD2 (6 bases). Trimming removed 3 bases at V and 7 bases at J, with 13 bases between. There are 13 residues in the CDR3. Germline V CDR1 and CDR2: SGHTA, FQGNSA. This CDR3 is CASSFPGVREQYF. The CDR3 region has the DNA TGTGCCAGCAGCTTCCCGGGAGTGCGGGAGCAGTACTTC.

The J gene is TRBJ2-1, the V gene TRBV9, with 8 bases fitting TRBD1. The CDR3 loop spans 15 amino acids. J gave up 2 bases and V 3 bases, and 4 bases lay outside the gene matches. The V gene's germline CDR1 is SGDLS and CDR2 YYNGEE. This CDR3 reads CASSGQGTPYNEQFF. The CDR3 DNA is TGTGCCAGCAGCGGACAGGGGACTCCCTACAATGAGCAGTTCTTC.

The chain couples TRBV5-1 to TRBJ2-1; 15 nucleotides line up with TRBD2. With 2 bases clipped from V and 4 bases from J, the junction kept 10 bases outside the gene matches. The V gene's germline CDR1 is SGHRS and CDR2 YFSETQ. CDR3 size: 19 residues. CDR3 residues: CASSFPGLAGGLRYNEQFF. The CDR3 coding sequence is TGCGCCAGCAGCTTCCCGGGACTAGCGGGAGGATTAAGATACAATGAGCAGTTCTTC.

The chain carries TRBV7-9 and TRBJ2-7; D is ambiguous. The germline CDR1 and CDR2 sequences are SEHNR and FQNEAQ (reference sequence). CDR3 length: 13 residues. Trimming pared 3 bases from V and 4 bases from J, leaving 10 bases between. For the CDR3, the DNA is TGTGCCAGCAGCTTTGGCCCCCGTTACGAGCAGTACTTC. Encoded protein: CASSFGPRYEQYF.

The CDR3 region has the DNA TGTGCCAGCACCATCCGACAGGGCATAGACATTCAGTACTTC. Encoded protein: CASTIRQGIDIQYF. The chain couples TRBV7-9 to TRBJ2-4; TRBD1 agrees at 7 bases. The germline V gene has CDR1 SEHNR and CDR2 FQNEAQ (reference sequence). This CDR3 has 14 amino acids. V lost 7 bases to trimming and J lost 8 bases; unmatched junction nucleotides: 11.

In regard to this clone: Other DNA sequences in this specimen translate into the identical CDR3. The CDR3 spells CASSYSTIQETQYF. Here the CDR3 DNA reads TGTGCCAGCAGTTATTCGACAATCCAAGAGACCCAGTACTTC. The chain has TRBV6-5 and TRBJ2-5; D is unresolved. CDR3 size: 14 residues. Trimming shortened V by 3 bases and J by 1 base, and 9 bases separated the two germline ends. The germline CDR1 and CDR2 sequences are MNHEY and SVGAGI.

The J gene is TRBJ2-7, the V gene TRBV7-3; 12 bases are a match to TRBD2. The CDR3 has 15 residues. Trimming removed 4 bases from V and 6 bases from J; junction bases left unmatched: 7. Germline V lookup: CDR1 SGHTA, CDR2 FQGTGA. The CDR3 loop reads CASSSRTSGIGEQYF. CDR3 nucleotides: TGTGCCAGCAGCTCAAGGACTAGCGGGATAGGCGAGCAGTACTTC.

This rearrangement joins TRBV27 to TRBJ1-2; D not certain. V lost 3 bases and J 2 bases, leaving 10 bases between the germline ends. Per germline, CDR1 MNHEY and CDR2 SMNVEV (reference sequence). The CDR3 runs to 14 residues. In DNA form, the CDR3 reads TGTGCCAGCAGTTTCCGACACCCGAACTATGGCTACACCTTC. Translating gives CASSFRHPNYGYTF.

The V gene is TRBV5-4, the J gene TRBJ1-1; D not resolved. V lost 5 bases and J lost 4, with 15 bases in between. This CDR3 spans 14 amino acids. CDR1 is SGHNT and CDR2 is YYREEE in the germline V gene (reference sequence). The CDR3 DNA sequence: TGTGCCAGCAGAAAGGCGAGGGAACTCACTGAAGCTTTCTTT. Protein product: CASRKARELTEAFF.

This chain joins TRBV14 and TRBJ2-3; 8 bases fit TRBD2. Trimming took 6 bases from V and 2 from J; bases not matched to a gene: 7. The CDR3 extends over 15 amino acids. Germline assignment: CDR1 SGHDN and CDR2 FVKESK. CDR3 loop: CASSPGGTLTDTQYF. The CDR3 bases are TGTGCCAGCAGTCCGGGGGGGACCCTCACAGATACGCAGTATTTT. Combining the CDR3 with reference TRBV14 and TRBJ2-3 gives the whole variable domain EAGVTQFPSHSVIEKGQTVTLRCDPISGHDNLYWYRRVMGKEIKFLLHFVKESKQDESGMPNNRFLAERTGGTYSTLKVQPAELEDSGVYFCASSPGGTLTDTQYFGPGTRLTVL.

The CDR3 nucleotides are TGCGCCAGCATATACATAAACGGGACTAACTCAGGTACGCAGTATTTT. It encodes CASIYINGTNSGTQYF. The rearrangement uses TRBV5-1 and TRBJ2-3; 7 bases are a match to TRBD2. The CDR3 sequence is 16 residues long. V lost 6 bases, J lost 8 bases, and 18 bases stayed unmatched. Germline V lookup: CDR1 SGHRS, CDR2 YFSETQ.

This clone was recorded only once. The rearrangement links TRBV28 to TRBJ2-7; D possibly matches TRBD1 or TRBD2 (6 bases each). CDR3 size: 12 residues. Germline V gene data show CDR1 as MDHEN and CDR2 as SYDVKM. V was pared by 10 bases and J by 4 bases, with 14 bases between. CDR3 DNA sequence: TGTGCCACCACCGGAGGGGGTTACGAGCAGTACTTC. Its protein is CATTGGGYEQYF. Full variable domain (remainder filled in from reference TRBV28 and TRBJ2-7): DVKVTQSSRYLVKRTGEKVFLECVQDMDHENMFWYRQDPGLGLRLIYFSYDVKMKEKGDIPEGYSVSREKKERFSLILESASTNQTSMYLCATTGGGYEQYFGPGTRLTVT.

This clone was seen a single time. The chain links TRBV7-8 to TRBJ2-1; D remains ambiguous. The CDR3 consists of 14 residues. Germline V lookup: CDR1 SGHVS, CDR2 FQNEAQ. Trimming removed 1 base from V and 9 bases from J, with 13 bases in between. The DNA for the CDR3 is TGTGCCAGCAGCTTAGTAAGACTTATGCGTGAGCAGTTCTTC. This translates into CASSLVRLMREQFF.

The rearrangement uses TRBV29-1 and TRBJ2-7; possible D gene TRBD1, 5 bases. Trimming removed 0 bases from V and 2 bases from J, with 8 bases in between. The CDR3 spans 13 residues. Germline V gene sequence: CDR1 SQVTM, CDR2 ANQGSEA. CDR3 coding DNA: TGCAGCGTTGAAGAAGACAGTCCCTACGAGCAGTACTTC. The encoded protein is CSVEEDSPYEQYF.

This chain links TRBV27 with TRBJ2-7, with 16 bases aligning to TRBD2. This CDR3 region has 17 residues. V was pared by 2 bases and J by 2 bases, with 3 bases of the junction left unmatched. Looked up from germline, CDR1 is MNHEY and CDR2 is SMNVEV (reference sequence). The CDR3 here is CASSLAGTSGRAYEQYF. The CDR3 region has the DNA TGTGCCAGCAGTTTAGCCGGGACTAGCGGGAGGGCCTACGAGCAGTACTTC.

V usage is TRBV27 and J usage is TRBJ2-3, with a weak D call TRBD2 (6 bases). Trimming took off 5 bases at V and 0 bases at J, with 12 bases between the two ends. This CDR3 is 15 amino acids long. In germline, CDR1 is MNHEY, CDR2 SMNVEV (reference sequence). This CDR3 is CASSAILASTDTQYF. In nucleotides, the CDR3 is TGTGCCAGCAGTGCGATTCTAGCGAGCACAGATACGCAGTATTTT.

This clone was seen just once. J is TRBJ2-7 and V is TRBV9, with TRBD2 identical over 7 bases. The junction had 13 bases not matched to a gene; V was cut back by 2 bases and J by 2 bases. The germline V gene has CDR1 SGDLS and CDR2 YYNGEE. The CDR3 contains 17 residues. This CDR3 reads CASSVASGPTAAYEQYF. For the CDR3, the DNA is TGTGCCAGCAGCGTTGCTAGCGGTCCTACGGCCGCCTACGAGCAGTACTTC. Drawing the rest from reference TRBV9 and TRBJ2-7, the complete variable domain is DSGVTQTPKHLITATGQRVTLRCSPRSGDLSVYWYQQSLDQGLQFLIQYYNGEERAKGNILERFSAQQFPDLHSELNLSSLELGDSALYFCASSVASGPTAAYEQYFGPGTRLTVT.

The rearrangement links TRBV5-4 to TRBJ2-5, with a weak D call TRBD1 (6 bases). The length of the CDR3 is 13 residues. The germline CDR1 and CDR2 sequences are SGHNT and YYREEE (reference sequence). V was cut by 4 bases and J by 2 bases, with 9 bases left in between. In DNA form, the CDR3 reads TGTGCCAGCAGCCCGGACAGACAAGAGACCCAGTACTTC. As protein: CASSPDRQETQYF.